The 9 T cell receptor beta chains below all came from one sample that was sequenced in a study of T cells in Graves' hyperthyroidism and ophthalmopathy. The investigators amplified TCR beta CDR3 regions from RNA transcripts. The HTBI set primed first-round TCR CDR3 RT-PCR. TCRdb analysed the multiplex PCR reads with MiXCR anew, one entry per CDR3 protein. The sample holds 490,000 or so distinct CDR3 sequences; 40% to 50% are singletons and the top ten take about two fifths. Sequenced sample: peripheral blood or thyroid tissue (not recorded which). The receptors originated from an adult woman with Graves' disease, either hyperthyroidism or ophthalmopathy (not recorded which).

The gene calls are TRBV24-1 and TRBJ2-5; either TRBD1 or TRBD2 may fit D (5 bases each). In germline, CDR1 is KGHDR, CDR2 SFDVKD. The CDR3 has 14 amino acids. Trimming took 4 bases from V and 4 from J, leaving 12 bases between them. CDR3 sequence reads: CATSDRMGVETQYF. The DNA for the CDR3 is TGTGCCACCAGTGACCGGATGGGGGTAGAGACCCAGTACTTC.

This clonotype was detected ten times or more. V gene TRBV10-3 combines with J gene TRBJ2-2; 10 bases map to TRBD2. The CDR3 covers 17 residues. Germline CDR1 and CDR2: ENHRY and SYGVKD. After removal of 2 bases from V and 0 bases from J, the junction contained 3 bases not matched to a gene. CDR3 DNA: TGTGCCATCAGTGAGCCGGGACTAGCGACGAACACCGGGGAGCTGTTTTTT. Translating gives CAISEPGLATNTGELFF.

This clonotype was recorded a few times. V and J are TRBV4-1 and TRBJ1-1; D is unresolved. This CDR3 region has 15 residues. The germline gives CDR1 MGHRA, CDR2 YSYEKL. Deletions cut 1 base from V and 0 bases from J, with 9 bases between. CDR3 DNA sequence: TGCGCCAGCAGCCAAGGTCCCTTTTTGAACACTGAAGCTTTCTTT. Its protein product is CASSQGPFLNTEAFF.

This clonotype has just a few counts. A much larger clone lies one base from this, so it may be a read error. V gene TRBV24-1 combines with J gene TRBJ2-2; a possible D gene is TRBD2 (6 bases). The germline gives CDR1 KGHDR, CDR2 SFDVKD. The ends were cut back, 5 bases at V and 5 bases at J, with 11 bases in the middle. This CDR3 region has 14 residues. CDR3 DNA sequence: TGTGCCACCAGTGGCCTTCGGGAGACCGGGGAGCTGTTTTTT. Protein sequence: CATSGLRETGELFF.

This clonotype was observed a single time. J is TRBJ2-7 and V is TRBV6-5; weak D call: TRBD2 (5 bases). Germline V gives CDR1 MNHEY, CDR2 SVGAGI. The CDR3 runs 14 residues. V was shortened by 7 bases and J by 7 bases, with 20 bases between the two germline ends. The CDR3 reads CASTRAIGTGEQYF. As DNA, the CDR3 is TGTGCCAGCACGCGCGCTATCGGTACGGGGGAGCAGTACTTC.

The chain joins TRBV5-1 to TRBJ1-3, with D unclear. The V end lost 4 bases, the J end lost 4 bases, and 6 bases lay between the germline ends. Per the germline V gene, CDR1 is SGHRS and CDR2 is YFSETQ. The CDR3 runs to 12 residues. The CDR3 sequence: CASSGMGNTIYF. CDR3 nucleotide sequence: TGCGCCAGCAGCGGCATGGGAAACACCATATATTTT.

The gene calls are TRBV29-1 and TRBJ1-1, with D tentatively TRBD1 (6 bases). Germline CDR1 reads SQVTM; CDR2 reads ANQGSEA. V was cut by 3 bases and J by 1 base, with 15 bases left in between. This CDR3 has 15 residues. CDR3 sequence (DNA): TGCAGCGTTGAGAGGGGGGACATACCGAACACTGAAGCTTTCTTT. It specifies CSVERGDIPNTEAFF.

The chain links TRBV29-1 to TRBJ1-1; TRBD1 is a possible D gene (5 bases). Trimming took off 6 bases at V and 11 bases at J, with 16 bases between the two ends. The germline V gene has CDR1 SQVTM and CDR2 ANQGSEA. The CDR3 extends over 11 amino acids. CDR3 sequence reads: CSVWGRRGAFF. DNA for the CDR3: TGCAGCGTCTGGGGACGGCGGGGCGCTTTCTTT.

This clonotype was recorded many times. The chain couples TRBV27 to TRBJ1-2, with D uncertain. The CDR3 is 14 residues long. V lost 8 bases to trimming and J lost 0 bases, with 13 bases between them. CDR1 MNHEY and CDR2 SMNVEV come from the germline V gene (reference sequence). The CDR3, as DNA: TGTGCCAGCTCATCCAGGTCGGCTAACTATGGCTACACCTTC. Protein product: CASSSRSANYGYTF.